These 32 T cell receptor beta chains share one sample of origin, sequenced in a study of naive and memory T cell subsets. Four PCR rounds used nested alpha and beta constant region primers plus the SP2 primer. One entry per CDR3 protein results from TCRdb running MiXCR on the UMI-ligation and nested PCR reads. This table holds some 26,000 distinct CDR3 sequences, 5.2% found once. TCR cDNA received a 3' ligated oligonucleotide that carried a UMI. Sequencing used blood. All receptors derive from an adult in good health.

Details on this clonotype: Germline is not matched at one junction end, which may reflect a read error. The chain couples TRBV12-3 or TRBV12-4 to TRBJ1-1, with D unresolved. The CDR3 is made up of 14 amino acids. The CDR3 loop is CAGSFGSQNTEAFF. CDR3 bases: TGTGCCGGCAGTTTTGGGAGTCAGAACACTGAAGCTTTCTTT.

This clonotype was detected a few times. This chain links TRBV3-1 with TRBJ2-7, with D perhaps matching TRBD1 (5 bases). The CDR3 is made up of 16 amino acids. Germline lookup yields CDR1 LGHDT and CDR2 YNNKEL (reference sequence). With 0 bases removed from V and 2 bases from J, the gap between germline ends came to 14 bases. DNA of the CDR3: TGTGCCAGCAGCCAAGATTGGTCACAGGAACCCTACGAGCAGTACTTC. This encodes CASSQDWSQEPYEQYF.

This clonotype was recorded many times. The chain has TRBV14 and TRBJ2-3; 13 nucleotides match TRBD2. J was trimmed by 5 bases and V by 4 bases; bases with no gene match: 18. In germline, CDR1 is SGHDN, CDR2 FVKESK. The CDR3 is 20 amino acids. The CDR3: CASSRRWTSGRRKGGDTQYF. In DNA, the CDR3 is TGTGCCAGCAGCCGCAGGTGGACTAGCGGGAGAAGGAAGGGCGGAGATACGCAGTATTTT.

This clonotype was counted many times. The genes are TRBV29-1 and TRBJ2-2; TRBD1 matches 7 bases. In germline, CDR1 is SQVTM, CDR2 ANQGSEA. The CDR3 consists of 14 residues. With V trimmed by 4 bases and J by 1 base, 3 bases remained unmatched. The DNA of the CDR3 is TGCAGCGTTGTACAGGGGCGGAACACCGGGGAGCTGTTTTTT. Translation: CSVVQGRNTGELFF.

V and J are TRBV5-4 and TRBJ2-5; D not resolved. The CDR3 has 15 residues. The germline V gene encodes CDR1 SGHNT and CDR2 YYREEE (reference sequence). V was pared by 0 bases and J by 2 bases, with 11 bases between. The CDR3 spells CASSLGTKTQETQYF. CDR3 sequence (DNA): TGTGCCAGCAGCTTGGGGACCAAGACTCAAGAGACCCAGTACTTC.

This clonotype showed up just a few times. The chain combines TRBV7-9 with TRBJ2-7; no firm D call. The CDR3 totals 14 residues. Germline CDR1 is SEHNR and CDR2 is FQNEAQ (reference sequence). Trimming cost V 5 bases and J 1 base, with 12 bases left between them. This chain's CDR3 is CASSHGARSYEQYF. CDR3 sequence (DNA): TGTGCCAGCAGCCATGGCGCAAGATCCTACGAGCAGTACTTC.

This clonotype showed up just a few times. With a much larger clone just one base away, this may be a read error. The CDR3 is CSVVHRNTEAFF. The CDR3 DNA reads as TGCAGCGTTGTCCATAGGAACACTGAAGCTTTCTTT. The genes are TRBV29-1 and TRBJ1-1; no definite D call. V lost 4 bases and J 1 base, leaving 7 bases between the germline ends. The CDR3 has 12 residues. The germline V gene has CDR1 SQVTM and CDR2 ANQGSEA.

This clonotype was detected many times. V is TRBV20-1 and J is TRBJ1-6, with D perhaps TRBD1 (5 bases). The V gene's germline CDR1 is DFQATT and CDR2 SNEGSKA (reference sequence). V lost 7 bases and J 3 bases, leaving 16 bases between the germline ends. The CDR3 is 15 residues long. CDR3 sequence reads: CSVNGGESYNSPLHF. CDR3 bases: TGCAGTGTTAACGGGGGGGAAAGCTATAATTCACCCCTCCACTTT.

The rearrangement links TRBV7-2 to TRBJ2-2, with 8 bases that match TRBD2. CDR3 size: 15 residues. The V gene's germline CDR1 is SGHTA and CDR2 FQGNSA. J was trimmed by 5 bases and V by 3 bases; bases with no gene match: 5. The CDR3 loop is CASSFSAGGTGELFF. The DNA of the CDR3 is TGTGCCAGCAGCTTCTCCGCGGGAGGTACCGGGGAGCTGTTTTTT.

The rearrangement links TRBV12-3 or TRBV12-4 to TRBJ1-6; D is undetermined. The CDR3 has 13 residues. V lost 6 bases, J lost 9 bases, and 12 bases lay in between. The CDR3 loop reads CASSPPTGSPLHF. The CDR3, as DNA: TGTGCCAGCAGCCCCCCTACGGGTTCACCCCTCCACTTT.

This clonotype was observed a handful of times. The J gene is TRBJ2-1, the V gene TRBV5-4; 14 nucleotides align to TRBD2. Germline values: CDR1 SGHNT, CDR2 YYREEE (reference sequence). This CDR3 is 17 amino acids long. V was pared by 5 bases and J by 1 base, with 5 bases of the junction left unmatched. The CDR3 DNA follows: TGTGCCAGCAGGGGGGGACTAGCGGGAGAGTCCTACAATGAGCAGTTCTTC. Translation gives CASRGGLAGESYNEQFF. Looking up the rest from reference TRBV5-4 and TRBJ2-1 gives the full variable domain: ETGVTQSPTHLIKTRGQQVTLRCSSQSGHNTVSWYQQALGQGPQFIFQYYREEENGRGNFPPRFSGLQFPNYSSELNVNALELDDSALYLCASRGGLAGESYNEQFFGPGTRLTVL.

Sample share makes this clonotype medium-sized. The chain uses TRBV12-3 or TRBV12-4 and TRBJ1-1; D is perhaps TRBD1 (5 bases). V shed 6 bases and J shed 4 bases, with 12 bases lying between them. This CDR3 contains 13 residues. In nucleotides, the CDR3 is TGTGCCAGCAGCCCCGCGGGGGGCACTGAAGCTTTCTTT. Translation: CASSPAGGTEAFF.

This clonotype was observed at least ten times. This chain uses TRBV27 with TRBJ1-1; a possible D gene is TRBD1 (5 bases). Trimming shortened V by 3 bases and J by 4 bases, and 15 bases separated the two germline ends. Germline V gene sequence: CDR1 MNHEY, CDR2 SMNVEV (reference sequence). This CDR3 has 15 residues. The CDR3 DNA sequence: TGTGCCAGCAGTTTTACCCCAGGGATGAGCACTGAAGCTTTCTTT. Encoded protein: CASSFTPGMSTEAFF.

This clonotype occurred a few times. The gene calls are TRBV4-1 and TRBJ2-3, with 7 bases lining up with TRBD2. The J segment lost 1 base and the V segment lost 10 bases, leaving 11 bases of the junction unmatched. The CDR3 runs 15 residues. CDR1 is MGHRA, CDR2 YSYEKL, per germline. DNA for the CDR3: TGCGCCACCTGCCTTAGAGCGGGACGCACAGATACGCAGTATTTT. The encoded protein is CATCLRAGRTDTQYF.

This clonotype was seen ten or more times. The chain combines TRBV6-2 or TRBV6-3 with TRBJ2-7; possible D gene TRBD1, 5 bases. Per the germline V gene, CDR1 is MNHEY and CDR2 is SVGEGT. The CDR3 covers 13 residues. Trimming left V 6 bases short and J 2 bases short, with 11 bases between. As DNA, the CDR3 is TGTGCCAGCAGCCCGACAGACACCTACGAGCAGTACTTC. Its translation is CASSPTDTYEQYF.

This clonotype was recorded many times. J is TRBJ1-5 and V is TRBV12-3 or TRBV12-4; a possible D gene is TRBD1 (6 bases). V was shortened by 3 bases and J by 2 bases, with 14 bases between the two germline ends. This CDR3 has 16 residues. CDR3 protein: CASSFGRGYGNQPQHF. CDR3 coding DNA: TGTGCCAGCAGTTTCGGCAGGGGCTACGGCAATCAGCCCCAGCATTTT.

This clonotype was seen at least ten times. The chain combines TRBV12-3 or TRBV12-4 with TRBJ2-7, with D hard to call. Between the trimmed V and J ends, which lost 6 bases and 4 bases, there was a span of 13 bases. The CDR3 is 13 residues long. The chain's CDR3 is CASSPQNVYEQYF. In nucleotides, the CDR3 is TGTGCCAGCAGCCCCCAAAATGTATACGAGCAGTACTTC.

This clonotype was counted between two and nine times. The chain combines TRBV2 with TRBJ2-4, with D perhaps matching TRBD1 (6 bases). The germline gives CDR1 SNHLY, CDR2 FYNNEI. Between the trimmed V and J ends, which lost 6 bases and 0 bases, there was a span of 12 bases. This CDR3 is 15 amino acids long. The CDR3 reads CASRHRVSAKNIQYF. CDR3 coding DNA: TGTGCCAGCAGGCACAGGGTTTCAGCCAAAAACATTCAGTACTTC.

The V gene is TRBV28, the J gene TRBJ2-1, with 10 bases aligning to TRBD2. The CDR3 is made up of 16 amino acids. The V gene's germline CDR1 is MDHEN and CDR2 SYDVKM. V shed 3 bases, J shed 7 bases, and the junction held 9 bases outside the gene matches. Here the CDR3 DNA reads TGTGCCAGCAGTTTCGAGCGGGAGGGTCTTGAGAATGAGCAGTTCTTC. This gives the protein CASSFEREGLENEQFF.

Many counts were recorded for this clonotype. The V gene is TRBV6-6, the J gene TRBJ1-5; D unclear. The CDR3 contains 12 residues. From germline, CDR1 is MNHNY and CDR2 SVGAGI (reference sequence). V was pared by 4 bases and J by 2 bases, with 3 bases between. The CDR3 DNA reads TGTGCCAGCAGTTCTGGCAATCAGCCCCAGCATTTT. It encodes CASSSGNQPQHF.

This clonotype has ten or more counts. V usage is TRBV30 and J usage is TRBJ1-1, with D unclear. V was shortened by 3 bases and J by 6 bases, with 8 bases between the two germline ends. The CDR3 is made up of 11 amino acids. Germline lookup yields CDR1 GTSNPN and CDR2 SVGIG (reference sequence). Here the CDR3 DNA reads TGTGCCTGGAGGAGAATGGCTGAAGCTTTCTTT. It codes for CAWRRMAEAFF. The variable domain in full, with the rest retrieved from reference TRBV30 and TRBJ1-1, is SQTIHQWPATLVQPVGSPLSLECTVEGTSNPNLYWYRQAAGRGLQLLFYSVGIGQISSEVPQNLSASRPQDRQFILSSKKLLLSDSGFYLCAWRRMAEAFFGQGTRLTVV.

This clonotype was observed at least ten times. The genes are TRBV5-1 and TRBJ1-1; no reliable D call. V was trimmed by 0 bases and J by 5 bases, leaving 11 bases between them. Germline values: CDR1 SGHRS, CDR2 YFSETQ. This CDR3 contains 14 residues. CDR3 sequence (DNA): TGCGCCAGCAGCTTGGTGGAGGGTTTTACTGAAGCTTTCTTT. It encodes CASSLVEGFTEAFF. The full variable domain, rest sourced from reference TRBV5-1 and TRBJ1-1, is KAGVTQTPRYLIKTRGQQVTLSCSPISGHRSVSWYQQTPGQGLQFLFEYFSETQRNKGNFPGRFSGRQFSNSRSEMNVSTLELGDSALYLCASSLVEGFTEAFFGQGTRLTVV.

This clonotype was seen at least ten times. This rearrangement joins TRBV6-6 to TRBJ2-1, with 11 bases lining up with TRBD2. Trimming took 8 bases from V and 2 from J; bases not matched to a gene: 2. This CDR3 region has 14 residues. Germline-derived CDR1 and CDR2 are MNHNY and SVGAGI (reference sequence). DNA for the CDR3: TGTGCCAGCTTTAGCGGGAGGGCCTACAATGAGCAGTTCTTC. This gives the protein CASFSGRAYNEQFF.

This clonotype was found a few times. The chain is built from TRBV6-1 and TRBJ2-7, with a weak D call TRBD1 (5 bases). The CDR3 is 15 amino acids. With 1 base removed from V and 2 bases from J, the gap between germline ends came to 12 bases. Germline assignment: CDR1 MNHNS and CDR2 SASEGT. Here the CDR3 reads CASSEGATATYEQYF. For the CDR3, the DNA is TGTGCCAGCAGTGAAGGAGCGACAGCGACCTACGAGCAGTACTTC.

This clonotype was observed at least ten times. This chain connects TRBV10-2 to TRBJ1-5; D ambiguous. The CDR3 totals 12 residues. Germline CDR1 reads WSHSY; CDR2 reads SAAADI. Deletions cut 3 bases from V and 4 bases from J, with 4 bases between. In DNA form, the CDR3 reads TGCGCCAGCAGTGACAGGAATCAGCCCCAGCATTTT. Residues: CASSDRNQPQHF.

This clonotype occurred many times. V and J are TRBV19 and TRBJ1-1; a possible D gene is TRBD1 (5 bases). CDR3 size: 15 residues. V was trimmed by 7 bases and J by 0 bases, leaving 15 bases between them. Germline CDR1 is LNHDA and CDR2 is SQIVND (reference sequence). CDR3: CASNLLTGMNTEAFF. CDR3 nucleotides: TGTGCCAGTAATCTACTAACAGGAATGAACACTGAAGCTTTCTTT. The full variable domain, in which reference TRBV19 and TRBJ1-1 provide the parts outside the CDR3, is DGGITQSPKYLFRKEGQNVTLSCEQNLNHDAMYWYRQDPGQGLRLIYYSQIVNDFQKGDIAEGYSVSREKKESFPLTVTSAQKNPTAFYLCASNLLTGMNTEAFFGQGTRLTVV.

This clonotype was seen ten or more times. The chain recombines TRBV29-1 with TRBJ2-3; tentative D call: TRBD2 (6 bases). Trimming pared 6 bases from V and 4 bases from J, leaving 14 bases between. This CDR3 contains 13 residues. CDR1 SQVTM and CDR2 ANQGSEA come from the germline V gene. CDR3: CSVGWRGADTQYF. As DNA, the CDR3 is TGCAGCGTGGGTTGGAGGGGAGCAGATACGCAGTATTTT.

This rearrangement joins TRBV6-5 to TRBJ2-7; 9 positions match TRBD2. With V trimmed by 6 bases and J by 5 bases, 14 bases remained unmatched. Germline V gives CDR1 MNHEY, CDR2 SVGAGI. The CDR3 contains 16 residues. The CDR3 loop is CASSSWREGRINEQYF. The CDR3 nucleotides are TGTGCCAGCAGCTCCTGGCGGGAGGGCCGTATCAACGAGCAGTACTTC.

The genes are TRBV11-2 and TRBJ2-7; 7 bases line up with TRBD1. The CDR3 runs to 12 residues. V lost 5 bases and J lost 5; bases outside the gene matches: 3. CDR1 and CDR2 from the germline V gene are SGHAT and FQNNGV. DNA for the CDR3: TGTGCCAGCAGCAAAACAGGGGACGAGCAGTACTTC. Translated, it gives CASSKTGDEQYF.

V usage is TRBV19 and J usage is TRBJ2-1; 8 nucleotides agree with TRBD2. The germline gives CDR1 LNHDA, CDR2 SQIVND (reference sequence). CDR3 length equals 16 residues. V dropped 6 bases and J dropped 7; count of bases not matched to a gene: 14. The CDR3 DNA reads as TGTGCCAGTAGCGGGGCTAAAGCGGGAGAGAGAAATGAGCAGTTCTTC. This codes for CASSGAKAGERNEQFF.

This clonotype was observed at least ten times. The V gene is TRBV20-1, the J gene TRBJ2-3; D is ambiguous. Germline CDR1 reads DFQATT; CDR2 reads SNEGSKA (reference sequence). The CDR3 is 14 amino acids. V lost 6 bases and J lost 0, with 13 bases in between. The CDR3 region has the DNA TGCAGTGCCGTGGCCCCGACCAGCACAGATACGCAGTATTTT. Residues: CSAVAPTSTDTQYF.

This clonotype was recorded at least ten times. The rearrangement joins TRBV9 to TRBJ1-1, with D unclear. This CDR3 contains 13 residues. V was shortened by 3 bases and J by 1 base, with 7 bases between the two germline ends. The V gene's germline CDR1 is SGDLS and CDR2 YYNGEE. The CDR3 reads CASSEEGNTEAFF. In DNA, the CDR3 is TGTGCCAGCAGCGAGGAGGGGAACACTGAAGCTTTCTTT.